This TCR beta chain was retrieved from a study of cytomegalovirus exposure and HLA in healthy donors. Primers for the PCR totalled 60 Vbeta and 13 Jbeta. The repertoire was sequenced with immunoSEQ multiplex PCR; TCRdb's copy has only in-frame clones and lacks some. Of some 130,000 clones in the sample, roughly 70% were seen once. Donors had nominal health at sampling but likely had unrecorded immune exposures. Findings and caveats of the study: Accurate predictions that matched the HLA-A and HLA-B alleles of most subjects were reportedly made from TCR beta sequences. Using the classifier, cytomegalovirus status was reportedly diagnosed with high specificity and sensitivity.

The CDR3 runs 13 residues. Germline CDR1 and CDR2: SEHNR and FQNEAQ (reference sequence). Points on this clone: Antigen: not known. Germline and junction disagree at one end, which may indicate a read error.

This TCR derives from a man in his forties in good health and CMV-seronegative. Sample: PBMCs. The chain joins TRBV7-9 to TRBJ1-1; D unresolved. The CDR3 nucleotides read TGTGCCAGCAACTTAGATTGGGAGACTGAAGCTTTCTTT. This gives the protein CASNLDWETEAFF. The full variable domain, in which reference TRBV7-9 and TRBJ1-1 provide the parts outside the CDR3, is DTGVSQNPRHKITKRGQNVTFRCDPISEHNRLYWYRQTLGQGPEFLTYFQNEAQLEKSRLLSDRFSAERPKGSFSTLEIQRTEQGDSAMYLCASNLDWETEAFFGQGTRLTVV.